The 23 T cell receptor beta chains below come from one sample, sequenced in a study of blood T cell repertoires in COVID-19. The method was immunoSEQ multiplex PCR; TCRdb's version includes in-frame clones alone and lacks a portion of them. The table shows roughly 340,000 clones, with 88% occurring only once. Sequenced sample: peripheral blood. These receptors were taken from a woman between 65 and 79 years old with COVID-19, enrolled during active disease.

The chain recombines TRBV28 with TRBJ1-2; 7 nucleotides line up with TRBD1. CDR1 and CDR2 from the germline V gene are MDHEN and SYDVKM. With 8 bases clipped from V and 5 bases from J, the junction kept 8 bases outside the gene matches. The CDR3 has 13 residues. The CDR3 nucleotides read TGTGCCAGCCGGGGGACAGCACGTTATGGCTACACCTTC. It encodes CASRGTARYGYTF.

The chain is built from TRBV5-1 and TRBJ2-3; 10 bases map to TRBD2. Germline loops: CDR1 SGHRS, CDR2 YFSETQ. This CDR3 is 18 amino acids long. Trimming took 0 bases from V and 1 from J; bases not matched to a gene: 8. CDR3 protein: CASSLGPSGGSGTDTQYF. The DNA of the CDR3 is TGCGCCAGCAGCTTGGGGCCTAGCGGGGGCTCGGGCACAGATACGCAGTATTTT.

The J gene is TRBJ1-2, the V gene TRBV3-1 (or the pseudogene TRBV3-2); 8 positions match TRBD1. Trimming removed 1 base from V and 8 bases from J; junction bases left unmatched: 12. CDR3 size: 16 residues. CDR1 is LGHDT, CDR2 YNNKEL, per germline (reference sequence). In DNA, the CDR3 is TGTGCCAGCAGCCAAGGGGGCGGACAGGGCAGACAAGGCTACACCTTC. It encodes CASSQGGGQGRQGYTF.

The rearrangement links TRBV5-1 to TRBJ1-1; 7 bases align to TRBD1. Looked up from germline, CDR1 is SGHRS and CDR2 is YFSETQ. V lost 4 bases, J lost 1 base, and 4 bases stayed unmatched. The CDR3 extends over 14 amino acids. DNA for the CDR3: TGCGCCAGCAGCCAAGGGGGCACGAACACTGAAGCTTTCTTT. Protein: CASSQGGTNTEAFF.

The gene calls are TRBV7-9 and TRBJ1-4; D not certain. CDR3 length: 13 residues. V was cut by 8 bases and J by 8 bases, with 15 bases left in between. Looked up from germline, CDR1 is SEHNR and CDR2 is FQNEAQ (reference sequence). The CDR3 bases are TGTGCCAGCCCTTCGGCGGGCGGCGAAAAACTGTTTTTT. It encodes CASPSAGGEKLFF. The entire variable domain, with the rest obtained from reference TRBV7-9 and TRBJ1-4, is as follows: DTGVSQNPRHKITKRGQNVTFRCDPISEHNRLYWYRQTLGQGPEFLTYFQNEAQLEKSRLLSDRFSAERPKGSFSTLEIQRTEQGDSAMYLCASPSAGGEKLFFGSGTQLSVL.

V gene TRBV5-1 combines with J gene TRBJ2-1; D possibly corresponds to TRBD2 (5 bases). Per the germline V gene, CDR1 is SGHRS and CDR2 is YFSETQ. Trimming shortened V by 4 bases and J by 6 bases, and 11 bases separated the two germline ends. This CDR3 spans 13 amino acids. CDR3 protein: CASSRTGSNEQFF. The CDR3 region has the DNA TGCGCCAGCAGCAGAACGGGGTCCAATGAGCAGTTCTTC.

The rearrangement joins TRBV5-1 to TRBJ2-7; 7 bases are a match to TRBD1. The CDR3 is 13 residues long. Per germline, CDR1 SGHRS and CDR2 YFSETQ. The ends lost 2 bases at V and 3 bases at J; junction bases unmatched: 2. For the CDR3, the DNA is TGCGCCAGCAGCTTAAACAGGGGCTACGAGCAGTACTTC. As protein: CASSLNRGYEQYF.

The CDR3 loop is CASTKGGGYGYTF. The CDR3 region has the DNA TGTGCCAGCACCAAAGGGGGGGGCTATGGCTACACCTTC. The chain uses TRBV12-3 or TRBV12-4 and TRBJ1-2; possibly TRBD1 for D (6 bases). Trimming removed 7 bases at V and 4 bases at J, with 13 bases between. The CDR3 runs 13 residues.

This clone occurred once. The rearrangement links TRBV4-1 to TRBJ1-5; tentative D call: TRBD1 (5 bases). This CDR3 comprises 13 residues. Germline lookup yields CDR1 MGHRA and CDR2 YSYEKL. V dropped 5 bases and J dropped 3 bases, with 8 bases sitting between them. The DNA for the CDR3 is TGCGCCAGCAGCGGGGCATTCAATCAGCCCCAGCATTTT. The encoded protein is CASSGAFNQPQHF.

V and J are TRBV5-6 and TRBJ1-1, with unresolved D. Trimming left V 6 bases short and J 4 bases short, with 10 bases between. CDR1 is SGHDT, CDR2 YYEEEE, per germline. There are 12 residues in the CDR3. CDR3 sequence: CASKRGSTEAFF. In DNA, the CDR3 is TGTGCCAGCAAAAGAGGGAGCACTGAAGCTTTCTTT.

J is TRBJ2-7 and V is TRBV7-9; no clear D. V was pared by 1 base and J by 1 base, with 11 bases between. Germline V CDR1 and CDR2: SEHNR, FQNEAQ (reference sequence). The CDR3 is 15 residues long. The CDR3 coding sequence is TGTGCCAGCAGCTTAGTACCCAGAAATTCCTACGAGCAGTACTTC. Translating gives CASSLVPRNSYEQYF.

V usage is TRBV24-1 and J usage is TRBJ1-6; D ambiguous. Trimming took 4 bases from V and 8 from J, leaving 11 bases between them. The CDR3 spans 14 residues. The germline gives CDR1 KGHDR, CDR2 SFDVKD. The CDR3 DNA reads TGTGCCACCAGTGAATCGGCCGGGGATTCACCCCTCCACTTT. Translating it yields CATSESAGDSPLHF.

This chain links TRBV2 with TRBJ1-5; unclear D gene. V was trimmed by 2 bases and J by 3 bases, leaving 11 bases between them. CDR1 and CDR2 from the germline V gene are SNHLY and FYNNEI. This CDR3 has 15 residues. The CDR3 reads CASSESEAYNQPQHF. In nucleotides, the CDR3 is TGTGCCAGCAGTGAATCCGAAGCTTACAATCAGCCCCAGCATTTT. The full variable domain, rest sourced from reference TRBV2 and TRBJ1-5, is EPEVTQTPSHQVTQMGQEVILRCVPISNHLYFYWYRQILGQKVEFLVSFYNNEISEKSEIFDDQFSVERPDGSNFTLKIRSTKLEDSAMYFCASSESEAYNQPQHFGDGTRLSIL.

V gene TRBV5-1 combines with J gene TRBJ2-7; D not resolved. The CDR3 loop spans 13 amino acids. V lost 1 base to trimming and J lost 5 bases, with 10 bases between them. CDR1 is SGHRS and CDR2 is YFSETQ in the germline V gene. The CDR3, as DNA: TGCGCCAGCAGCTTGAACAGAATAGACGAGCAGTACTTC. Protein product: CASSLNRIDEQYF.

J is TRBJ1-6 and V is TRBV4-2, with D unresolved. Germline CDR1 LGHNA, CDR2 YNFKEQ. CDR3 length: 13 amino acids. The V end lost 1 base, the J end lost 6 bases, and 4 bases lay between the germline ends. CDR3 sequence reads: CASSQALNSPLHF. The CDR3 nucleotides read TGTGCCAGCAGCCAAGCACTTAATTCACCCCTCCACTTT.

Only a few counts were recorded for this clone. The CDR3 region has the DNA TGTGCCAGCAGCAAAATCCCTTCTACCTACACTGAAGCTTTCTTT. As protein: CASSKIPSTYTEAFF. The V gene is TRBV7-8, the J gene TRBJ1-1; D uncertain. CDR1 and CDR2 (germline): SGHVS, FQNEAQ. Trimming took off 5 bases at V and 3 bases at J, with 16 bases between the two ends. CDR3 size: 15 residues.

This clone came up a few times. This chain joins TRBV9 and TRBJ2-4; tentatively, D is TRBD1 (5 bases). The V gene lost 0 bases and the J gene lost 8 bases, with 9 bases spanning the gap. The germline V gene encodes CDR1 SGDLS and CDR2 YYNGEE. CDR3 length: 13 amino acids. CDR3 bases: TGTGCCAGCAGCGTAGGGCTCAGGGACATTCAGTACTTC. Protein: CASSVGLRDIQYF.

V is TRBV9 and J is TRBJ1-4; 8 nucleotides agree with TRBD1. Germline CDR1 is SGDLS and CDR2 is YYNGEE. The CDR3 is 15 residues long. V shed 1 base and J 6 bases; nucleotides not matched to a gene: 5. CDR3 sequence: CASSVSTGVDEKLFF. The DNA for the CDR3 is TGTGCCAGCAGCGTATCGACAGGGGTGGATGAAAAACTGTTTTTT.

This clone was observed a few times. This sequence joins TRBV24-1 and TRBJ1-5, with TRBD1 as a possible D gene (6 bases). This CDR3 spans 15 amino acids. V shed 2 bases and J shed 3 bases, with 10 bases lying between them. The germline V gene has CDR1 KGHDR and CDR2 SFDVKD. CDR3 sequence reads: CATSDSQGFNQPQHF. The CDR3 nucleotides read TGTGCCACCAGTGATTCACAGGGATTCAATCAGCCCCAGCATTTT.

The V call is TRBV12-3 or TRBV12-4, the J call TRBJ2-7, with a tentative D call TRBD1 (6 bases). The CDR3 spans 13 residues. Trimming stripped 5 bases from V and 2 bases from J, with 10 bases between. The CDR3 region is CASSRDRTYEQYF. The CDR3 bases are TGTGCCAGCAGTCGCGACAGGACCTACGAGCAGTACTTC.

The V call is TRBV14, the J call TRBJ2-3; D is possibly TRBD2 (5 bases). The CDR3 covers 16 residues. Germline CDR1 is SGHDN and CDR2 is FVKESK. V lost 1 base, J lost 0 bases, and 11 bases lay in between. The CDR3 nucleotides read TGTGCCAGCAGCCAAGTCGCGGGCTGGAGCACAGATACGCAGTATTTT. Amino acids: CASSQVAGWSTDTQYF.

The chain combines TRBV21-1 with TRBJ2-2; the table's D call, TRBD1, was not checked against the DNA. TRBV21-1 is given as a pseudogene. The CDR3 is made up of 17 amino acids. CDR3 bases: TGTGCCAGCAGCAAACTAGTACAGGGGCGCAGCACCGGGGAGCTGTTTTTT. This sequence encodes CASSKLVQGRSTGELFF.

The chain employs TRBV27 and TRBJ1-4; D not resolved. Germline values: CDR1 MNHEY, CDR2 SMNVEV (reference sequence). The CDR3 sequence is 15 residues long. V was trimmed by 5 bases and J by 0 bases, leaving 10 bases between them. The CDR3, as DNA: TGTGCCAGCAGTCCCTACACTACAACTAATGAAAAACTGTTTTTT. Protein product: CASSPYTTTNEKLFF.